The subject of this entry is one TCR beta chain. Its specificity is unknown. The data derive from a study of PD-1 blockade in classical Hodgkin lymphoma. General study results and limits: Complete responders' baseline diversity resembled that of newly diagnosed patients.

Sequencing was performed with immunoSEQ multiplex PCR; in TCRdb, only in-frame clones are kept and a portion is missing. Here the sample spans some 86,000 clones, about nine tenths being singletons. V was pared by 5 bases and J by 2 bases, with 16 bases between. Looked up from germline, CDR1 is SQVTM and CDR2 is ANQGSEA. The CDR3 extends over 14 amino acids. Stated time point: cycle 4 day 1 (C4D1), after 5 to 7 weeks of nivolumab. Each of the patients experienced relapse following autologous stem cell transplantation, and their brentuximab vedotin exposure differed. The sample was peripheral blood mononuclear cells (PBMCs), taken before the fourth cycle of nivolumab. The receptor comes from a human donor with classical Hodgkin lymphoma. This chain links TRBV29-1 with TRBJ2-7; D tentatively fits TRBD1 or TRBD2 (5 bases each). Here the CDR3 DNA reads TGCAGCGTTTTGACAGTCGGGGAGACCTACGAGCAGTACTTC. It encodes CSVLTVGETYEQYF.